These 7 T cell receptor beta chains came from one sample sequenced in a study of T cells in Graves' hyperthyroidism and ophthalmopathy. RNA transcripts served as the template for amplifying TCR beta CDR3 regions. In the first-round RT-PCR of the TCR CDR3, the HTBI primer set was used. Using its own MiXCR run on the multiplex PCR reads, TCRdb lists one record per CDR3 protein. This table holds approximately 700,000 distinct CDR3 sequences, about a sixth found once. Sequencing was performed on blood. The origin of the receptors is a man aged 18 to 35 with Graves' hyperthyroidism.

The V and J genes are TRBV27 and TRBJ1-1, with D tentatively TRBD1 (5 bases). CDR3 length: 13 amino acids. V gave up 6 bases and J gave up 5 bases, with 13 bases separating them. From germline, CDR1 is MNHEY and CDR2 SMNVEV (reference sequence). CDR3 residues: CASRGTGWTEAFF. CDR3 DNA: TGTGCCAGCAGGGGAACAGGATGGACTGAAGCTTTCTTT.

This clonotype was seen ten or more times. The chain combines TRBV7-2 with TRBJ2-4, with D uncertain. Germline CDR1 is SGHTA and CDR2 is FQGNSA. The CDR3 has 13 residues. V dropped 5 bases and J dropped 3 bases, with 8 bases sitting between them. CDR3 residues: CASSGRRKNIQYF. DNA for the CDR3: TGTGCCAGCAGCGGGCGACGCAAAAACATTCAGTACTTC.

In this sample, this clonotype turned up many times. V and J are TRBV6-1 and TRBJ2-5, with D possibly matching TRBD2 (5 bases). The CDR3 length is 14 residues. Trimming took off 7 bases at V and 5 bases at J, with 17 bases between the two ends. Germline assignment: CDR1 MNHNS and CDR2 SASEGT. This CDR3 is CASTLGAPLETQYF. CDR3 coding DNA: TGTGCCAGCACTCTGGGAGCGCCCCTGGAGACCCAGTACTTC.

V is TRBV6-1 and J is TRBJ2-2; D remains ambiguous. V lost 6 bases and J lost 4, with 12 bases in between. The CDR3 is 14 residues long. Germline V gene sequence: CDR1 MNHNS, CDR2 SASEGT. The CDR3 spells CASSRSTFTGELFF. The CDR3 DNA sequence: TGTGCCAGCAGCCGATCTACGTTCACCGGGGAGCTGTTTTTT.

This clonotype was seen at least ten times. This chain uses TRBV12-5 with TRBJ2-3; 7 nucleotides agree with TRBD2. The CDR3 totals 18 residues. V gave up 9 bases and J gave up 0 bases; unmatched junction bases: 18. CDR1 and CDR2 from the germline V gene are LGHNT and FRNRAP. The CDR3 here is CASLRGWEGRYSTDTQYF. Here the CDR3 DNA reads TGTGCTAGCCTCCGGGGGTGGGAGGGCCGCTATAGCACAGATACGCAGTATTTT. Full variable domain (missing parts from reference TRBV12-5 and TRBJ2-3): DARVTQTPRHKVTEMGQEVTMRCQPILGHNTVFWYRQTMMQGLELLAYFRNRAPLDDSGMPKDRFSAEMPDATLATLKIQPSEPRDSAVYFCASLRGWEGRYSTDTQYFGPGTRLTVL.

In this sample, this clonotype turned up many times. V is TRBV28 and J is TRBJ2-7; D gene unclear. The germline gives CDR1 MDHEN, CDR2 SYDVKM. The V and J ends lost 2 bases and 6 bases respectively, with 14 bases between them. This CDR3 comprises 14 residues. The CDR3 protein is CASSLMEPKREQYF. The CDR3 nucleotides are TGTGCCAGCAGTTTAATGGAGCCAAAGCGCGAGCAGTACTTC.

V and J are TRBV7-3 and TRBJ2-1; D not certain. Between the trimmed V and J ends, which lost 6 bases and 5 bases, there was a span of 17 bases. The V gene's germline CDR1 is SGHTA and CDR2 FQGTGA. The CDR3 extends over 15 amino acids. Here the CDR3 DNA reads TGTGCCAGCAGGAGAAGGGCCGAGAGTGACAATGAGCAGTTCTTC. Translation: CASRRRAESDNEQFF.